This T cell receptor (beta chain) was documented in a study of blood T cell repertoires in COVID-19. In the study overall: There were acute and convalescent COVID-19 samples, and they came from the United States, Italy and Spain. PBMCs, B-cell-depleted T cells, or T cells provided the cDNA or gDNA that made up the material.

Adults between roughly 18 and 95 years of age took part from 20 to 25 US areas. Original methodology: Estimated nucleated cell counts came from reference gene primer amplification. Using immunoSEQ multiplex PCR, the repertoire was profiled, and TCRdb retains in-frame clones only, with some absent. V, J and clone size derive from that table, while D and trimming were established from the DNA sequence. The sample records around 280,000 clones, 90% being singletons. The TCR comes from a woman aged 18-30 years with acute COVID-19. Input material: PBMCs or T cells enriched from blood (not recorded which).

The CDR3 DNA follows: TGCGCCAGCAGCCTCCAGACTAGCGGGGACAATGAGCAGTTCTTC. Translated: CASSLQTSGDNEQFF. The chain recombines TRBV4-3 with TRBJ2-1; the match to TRBD2 covers 11 bases. After removal of 4 bases from V and 5 bases from J, the junction contained 4 bases not matched to a gene. This CDR3 has 15 amino acids. Germline V gene data show CDR1 as LGHNA and CDR2 as YSLEER.